This entry describes one T cell receptor (beta chain). The antigen is undetermined. The germline V gene has CDR1 SQVTM and CDR2 ANQGSEA. Between the trimmed V and J ends, which lost 5 bases and 5 bases, there was a span of 13 bases. The CDR3 is 14 residues long. The sample is drawn from a study of tumor-infiltrating lymphocytes in localized non-small cell lung cancer. Whole-study findings and limits: Compared with uninvolved lung, tumors showed higher T cell infiltration by TCRbeta sequencing. No T-cell fraction difference was seen between IM1 and IM2 tumors. No link was found between tumor T-cell fraction and recurrence-free survival.

TCRdb keeps only in-frame clones here, not all; method: immunoSEQ multiplex PCR. Of 15,000 to 16,000 clones in the sample, 65% to 75% were seen once. The sample taken for sequencing was lung tumor tissue. This TCR derives from a human donor with non-small cell lung cancer. The V and J genes are TRBV29-1 and TRBJ2-6; D is perhaps TRBD1 (5 bases). This CDR3 is CSVSSGMRANVLTF. The CDR3 region has the DNA TGCAGCGTTTCATCAGGGATGAGGGCCAACGTCCTGACTTTC.